The rows below give T cell receptor beta chains drawn from one sample of a study of T cells in localized non-small cell lung cancer. Assay used: immunoSEQ multiplex PCR; TCRdb lists only in-frame clones, some missing. The repertoire has 25,000 to 35,000 clones, roughly 91% of them found once; the top ten carry roughly 13%. The sample here was peripheral blood, taken before any cancer treatment. Every receptor here comes from a female donor of 60 years or more with stage III squamous cell lung carcinoma. CDR3s include the opening cysteine and the closing phenylalanine or tryptophan. The D gene is left open where the match is weak. Clone size is given for some rows only: seen once, a few or many times, or a class if the clone is expanded.

clone_size j_call d_call v_call cdr3_nt cdr3_aa
once TRBJ1-2 TRBD1 TRBV2 TGTGCCAGCTGGGGTAGGGACAGGGGGTACTCTGGCTACACCTTC CASWGRDRGYSGYTF
. TRBJ1-1 . TRBV25-1 TGTGCCAGCAGTTGGGGAATGAACACTGAAGCTTTCTTT CASSWGMNTEAFF
once TRBJ1-1 . TRBV5-1 TGCGCCAGCAGGGATTTAAAAGGGGAGGCCACTGAAGCTTTCTTT CASRDLKGEATEAFF
. TRBJ2-5 . TRBV6-1 TGTGCCAGCAGTGAACATAGCCGGGTGAAGACCCAGTACTTC CASSEHSRVKTQYF
. TRBJ1-2 . TRBV10-3 TGTGCCATCAGTGAGTCGCTGGACACCATCTATGGCTACACCTTC CAISESLDTIYGYTF
. TRBJ1-5 TRBD1 TRBV9 TGTGCCAGCGGACAGGGACATAGCAATCAGCCCCAGCATTTT CASGQGHSNQPQHF
. TRBJ1-2 . TRBV6-1 TGTGCCAGCAGTGGGGATCCGACAAGACTGATCTATGGCTACACCTTC CASSGDPTRLIYGYTF
once TRBJ2-5 . TRBV28 TGTGCCAGCAGTTTAAGCCAGGGAATCCGAGAGACCCAGTACTTC CASSLSQGIRETQYF
once TRBJ2-2 TRBD2 TRBV5-1 TGCGCCAGCAGCTTGGTATTAGCGGGGGGTACGAACACCGGGGAGCTGTTTTTT CASSLVLAGGTNTGELFF
. TRBJ2-5 TRBD2 TRBV7-9 TGTGCCAGCAGCCCGTGGGGGACTAGCGGGAAAGAGACCCAGTACTTC CASSPWGTSGKETQYF
once TRBJ1-2 . TRBV28 TGTGCCAGCAGTTTAAGCGGGTTCGCTAACTATGGCTACACCTTC CASSLSGFANYGYTF
. TRBJ1-6 . TRBV5-4 TGTGCCAGCAGGGGCGGCATTGAATTTTCACCCCTCCACTTT CASRGGIEFSPLHF
. TRBJ1-6 . TRBV28 TGTGCCAGCAGTTCTAATTCACCCCTCCACTTT CASSSNSPLHF
. TRBJ2-3 TRBD2 TRBV5-4 TGTGCCAGCAGGTCCGGGGGGATTAGCCCAGATACGCAGTATTTT CASRSGGISPDTQYF
. TRBJ1-2 TRBD1 TRBV10-3 TGTGCCATCAGTGAAGCCGGGACAGTGTTGGCTAACTATGGCTACACCTTC CAISEAGTVLANYGYTF
. TRBJ2-7 . TRBV7-2 TGTGCCAGCAGCGTGTTACAGGGACCCCGCTCCTACGAGCAGTACTTC CASSVLQGPRSYEQYF
. TRBJ2-7 TRBD2 TRBV6-1 TGTGCCAGCAGTGAAGGAGGGACTAGGAACGAGCAGTACTTC CASSEGGTRNEQYF
. TRBJ1-5 . TRBV19 TGTGCCAGTAGAACAACCAATCAGCCCCAGCATTTT CASRTTNQPQHF
. TRBJ2-7 TRBD2 TRBV6-1 TGTGCCAGCACCGGGACTAGCGGGGTTTCCTACGAGCAGTACTTC CASTGTSGVSYEQYF
. TRBJ1-2 . TRBV5-1 TGCGCCAGCAGGCCCCAGGGAGAAGGTGGCTACACCTTC CASRPQGEGGYTF
once TRBJ1-4 . TRBV19 TGTGCCAGTAGTATCCCGGACGGACTGGTGTTTTTT CASSIPDGLVFF
. TRBJ1-1 . TRBV10-1 TGCGCCAGCAGTGATAAAGGGATGAACACTGAAGCTTTCTTT CASSDKGMNTEAFF
. TRBJ1-1 TRBD1 TRBV5-1 TGCGCCAGCAGTTTGGAGGGGGCTCGGGTGAACACTGAAGCTTTCTTT CASSLEGARVNTEAFF
few TRBJ2-3 TRBD2 TRBV7-9 TGTGCCAGCAGCTTAGGGGGACTAGCAATGCCACACACAGATACGCAGTATTTT CASSLGGLAMPHTDTQYF